The 9 T cell receptor beta chains below were found in one sample sequenced in a study of cytomegalovirus exposure and HLA in healthy donors. The PCR had 60 Vbeta and 13 Jbeta primers. Clones were read by immunoSEQ multiplex PCR, and TCRdb kept only the in-frame ones, dropping some. This sample has 150,000 to 200,000 clones; about 85% occur once, and the top ten carry about 2.1%. Material: PBMCs. The source of these receptors is a man between 18 and 29 years old in good health and CMV-seropositive.

Details on this clone: A junction end diverges from the germline sequence, so it may reflect a read error. The gene calls are TRBV2 and TRBJ2-6; 9 nucleotides align to TRBD1. The germline V gene has CDR1 SNHLY and CDR2 FYNNEI. CDR3 length equals 17 residues. The CDR3 here is CASSPGTGIPGANGLTF. The DNA of the CDR3 is TGTGCCAGCAGTCCCGGGACAGGGATTCCTGGGGCCAACGGCCTGACTTTC. Combining the CDR3 with reference TRBV2 and TRBJ2-6 gives the whole variable domain EPEVTQTPSHQVTQMGQEVILRCVPISNHLYFYWYRQILGQKVEFLVSFYNNEISEKSEIFDDQFSVERPDGSNFTLKIRSTKLEDSAMYFCASSPGTGIPGANGLTFGAGSRLTVL.

Only one count was recorded for this clone. The V and J genes are TRBV19 and TRBJ2-2, with D possibly being TRBD2 (5 bases). Germline V CDR1 and CDR2: LNHDA, SQIVND (reference sequence). V shed 3 bases and J shed 2 bases, with 10 bases lying between them. The CDR3 loop spans 15 amino acids. The CDR3 coding sequence is TGTGCCAGTAGTATGGGTGGGAGAAACACCGGGGAGCTGTTTTTT. Translating it yields CASSMGGRNTGELFF.

The J gene is TRBJ1-6, the V gene TRBV29-1; 8 bases map to TRBD1. The CDR3 spans 14 residues. CDR1 and CDR2 (germline): SQVTM, ANQGSEA. V was pared by 1 base and J by 9 bases, with 5 bases of the junction left unmatched. This chain's CDR3 is CSVEVPGGVSPLHF. CDR3 bases: TGCAGCGTTGAAGTTCCAGGGGGCGTTTCACCCCTCCACTTT.

The chain is built from TRBV10-3 and TRBJ2-2, with a tentative D call TRBD1 (6 bases). Trimming took 4 bases from V and 1 from J, leaving 13 bases between them. CDR3 length: 16 amino acids. Germline-derived CDR1 and CDR2 are ENHRY and SYGVKD. CDR3 DNA: TGTGCCATCAGTGGTTCTGGGGGCCTGAACACCGGGGAGCTGTTTTTT. Protein product: CAISGSGGLNTGELFF.

In nucleotides, the CDR3 is TGTGCCAGCAGCTTAAGTGCCGGGACAGCCTACGAGCAGTACTTC. Its protein is CASSLSAGTAYEQYF. The genes are TRBV7-6 and TRBJ2-7; 7 nucleotides match TRBD1. Germline values: CDR1 SGHVS, CDR2 FNYEAQ. With V trimmed by 2 bases and J by 2 bases, 6 bases remained unmatched. This CDR3 is built from 15 residues.

Only a few counts were recorded for this clone. This chain uses TRBV9 with TRBJ2-7; 10 positions agree with TRBD1. This CDR3 spans 15 amino acids. J lost 4 bases, V lost 0 bases, and 4 bases had no gene match. Germline values: CDR1 SGDLS, CDR2 YYNGEE. This CDR3 is CASSVEGTGVYEQYF. The DNA for the CDR3 is TGTGCCAGCAGCGTAGAAGGGACAGGGGTTTACGAGCAGTACTTC.

The genes are TRBV18 and TRBJ1-1; D might be TRBD1 (5 bases). The V gene lost 3 bases and the J gene lost 1 base, with 6 bases spanning the gap. This CDR3 has 13 residues. Germline lookup yields CDR1 KGHSH and CDR2 LQKENI. CDR3 loop: CASSPTANTEAFF. The DNA for the CDR3 is TGTGCCAGCTCACCGACAGCGAACACTGAAGCTTTCTTT.

The V call is TRBV6-1, the J call TRBJ1-2; 9 nucleotides line up with TRBD1. V lost 6 bases, J lost 8 bases, and 7 bases stayed unmatched. Germline V gene data show CDR1 as MNHNS and CDR2 as SASEGT. The CDR3 contains 13 residues. The CDR3 nucleotides read TGTGCCAGCAGCCGGGACAGGGCAGCCGGCTACACCTTC. Translation: CASSRDRAAGYTF.

J is TRBJ2-1 and V is TRBV11-2; D perhaps matches TRBD2 (6 bases). With 0 bases removed from V and 0 bases from J, the gap between germline ends came to 9 bases. The CDR3 contains 16 residues. From germline, CDR1 is SGHAT and CDR2 FQNNGV. The chain's CDR3 is CASSLEGGTSYNEQFF. The CDR3 DNA reads as TGTGCCAGCAGCTTAGAAGGAGGGACCTCCTACAATGAGCAGTTCTTC.